This record concerns one T cell receptor (beta chain) sequence. What it recognizes is unknown. TCRdb analysed the 5' RACE reads with MiXCR anew, one entry per CDR3 protein. This sample has approximately 290,000 distinct CDR3 sequences, with roughly 8.2% found just once. The V and J ends lost 1 base and 2 bases, in that order; junction bases with no gene match: 2. CDR3 length equals 16 residues. Germline CDR1 and CDR2: LGHNT and FRNRAP. The data were obtained in a study of T-cell memory formation after mild COVID-19. The study, taken as a whole, reports: Among contracting clones, CD4+ were mainly CM/EM and CD8+ enriched in EMRA. Memory from before infection featured some responding clones, which suggests cross-reactive memory joined. Clones contracting day 15 to 85 were balanced CD4/CD8; later expanders leaned CD4+.

The V gene is TRBV12-5, the J gene TRBJ2-3; 11 nucleotides agree with TRBD2. The material sequenced was PBMCs or a T cell subset sorted from them (not recorded which). This TCR was recovered from a man between 18 and 29 years old who had mild COVID-19 (a few samples of this study predate the infection). Cell type and time point are not known. As DNA, the CDR3 is TGTGCTAGTGGTTTGGGACTAGCGGGGACCACAGATACGCAGTATTTT. It translates to CASGLGLAGTTDTQYF.